Below, 32 T cell receptor beta chains from the same sample are listed, as sequenced in a study of blood T cell repertoires in COVID-19. This table comes from immunoSEQ multiplex PCR, and its TCRdb copy is limited to in-frame clones, with some not included. The table includes 30,000 or so clones, roughly 93% detected once. What was sequenced was peripheral blood. The receptors derive from a male donor with active COVID-19.

The rearrangement links TRBV5-8 to TRBJ2-5; perhaps TRBD2 as D (6 bases). The CDR3 spans 14 residues. The germline V gene has CDR1 SGHTS and CDR2 YDEGEE. V shed 0 bases and J shed 5 bases, with 11 bases lying between them. The CDR3 reads CASSLAWAGETQYF. CDR3 coding DNA: TGTGCCAGCAGCTTGGCCTGGGCGGGGGAGACCCAGTACTTC.

This rearrangement joins TRBV7-9 to TRBJ2-6; weak D call: TRBD1 (5 bases). V lost 4 bases and J lost 0, with 16 bases in between. Germline CDR1 and CDR2: SEHNR and FQNEAQ (reference sequence). This CDR3 contains 18 residues. In DNA form, the CDR3 reads TGTGCCAGCAGCTCCTGGACACTCGTCCTCTCTGGGGCCAACGTCCTGACTTTC. This gives the protein CASSSWTLVLSGANVLTF.

The chain couples TRBV5-4 to TRBJ2-7, with D possibly being TRBD1 (6 bases). The CDR3 runs 13 residues. The V end was cut by 4 bases, the J end by 6 bases, with 14 bases between. CDR1 and CDR2 from the germline V gene are SGHNT and YYREEE (reference sequence). CDR3 in amino acids: CASSHPQGPEQYF. The CDR3 DNA reads as TGTGCCAGCAGCCATCCGCAGGGGCCCGAGCAGTACTTC.

This sequence joins TRBV5-5 and TRBJ2-1; TRBD1 agrees at 7 bases. Unmatched junction bases numbered 4, after V lost 2 bases and J lost 14 bases. CDR3 length: 11 amino acids. CDR1 and CDR2 from the germline V gene are SGHKS and YYEKEE (reference sequence). CDR3 coding DNA: TGTGCCAGCAGCTTTAACAGGGGCGAGTTCTTC. Protein: CASSFNRGEFF.

J is TRBJ2-7 and V is TRBV5-1; 7 bases fit TRBD2. The J segment lost 3 bases and the V segment lost 4 bases, leaving 4 bases of the junction unmatched. The CDR3 runs 13 residues. In germline, CDR1 is SGHRS, CDR2 YFSETQ. CDR3 in amino acids: CASSNPGGYEQYF. As DNA, the CDR3 is TGCGCCAGCAGCAACCCGGGGGGCTACGAGCAGTACTTC.

The V and J genes are TRBV5-4 and TRBJ2-3; TRBD2 matches at 9 bases. V lost 4 bases and J lost 6; bases outside the gene matches: 15. Germline V lookup: CDR1 SGHNT, CDR2 YYREEE (reference sequence). The length of the CDR3 is 17 residues. As DNA, the CDR3 is TGTGCCAGCAGCCAGGGGTGGGTGGCGGGGGGGCCCGATACGCAGTATTTT. Amino acid sequence: CASSQGWVAGGPDTQYF.

The J gene is TRBJ1-4, the V gene TRBV7-9; 9 nucleotides match TRBD1. This CDR3 region has 16 residues. V was pared by 5 bases and J by 6 bases, with 10 bases of the junction left unmatched. Per the germline V gene, CDR1 is SEHNR and CDR2 is FQNEAQ (reference sequence). CDR3 DNA: TGTGCCAGCAGCCGAGCGACAGGGGGAACCCATGAAAAACTGTTTTTT. Translated, it gives CASSRATGGTHEKLFF. The full variable domain, with the rest looked up from reference TRBV7-9 and TRBJ1-4, is DTGVSQNPRHKITKRGQNVTFRCDPISEHNRLYWYRQTLGQGPEFLTYFQNEAQLEKSRLLSDRFSAERPKGSFSTLEIQRTEQGDSAMYLCASSRATGGTHEKLFFGSGTQLSVL.

V and J are TRBV3-1 (or the pseudogene TRBV3-2) and TRBJ1-2; D is undetermined. This CDR3 contains 11 residues. Germline V lookup: CDR1 LGHDT, CDR2 YNNKEL (reference sequence). Trimming removed 4 bases from V and 7 bases from J, with 7 bases in between. The CDR3 here is CASSREGGYTF. The CDR3 DNA sequence: TGTGCCAGCAGCCGGGAGGGTGGCTACACCTTC.

The sample holds one count of this clone. The chain's CDR3 is CASSLQAADTQYF. The CDR3 nucleotides read TGTGCCAGCAGCTTACAAGCGGCAGATACGCAGTATTTT. The chain employs TRBV7-2 and TRBJ2-3, with D perhaps matching TRBD2 (5 bases). Trimming took 2 bases from V and 4 from J, leaving 7 bases between them. CDR1 and CDR2 (germline): SGHTA, FQGNSA. This CDR3 region has 13 residues.

This sequence joins TRBV11-2 and TRBJ1-3; 8 nucleotides line up with TRBD1. The CDR3 has 16 residues. After removal of 5 bases from V and 0 bases from J, the junction contained 6 bases not matched to a gene. Looked up from germline, CDR1 is SGHAT and CDR2 is FQNNGV. The CDR3 reads CASSRAGGLSGNTIYF. CDR3 DNA: TGTGCCAGCAGCCGGGCAGGGGGCCTCTCTGGAAACACCATATATTTT.

This chain links TRBV6-5 with TRBJ1-1, with D possibly matching TRBD1 (5 bases). With 0 bases removed from V and 7 bases from J, the gap between germline ends came to 6 bases. This CDR3 has 12 residues. Germline CDR1 MNHEY, CDR2 SVGAGI. DNA of the CDR3: TGTGCCAGCAGTTACTCAAGGGGTGAAGCTTTCTTT. Protein: CASSYSRGEAFF.

The chain employs TRBV18 and TRBJ2-3; D might be TRBD2 (5 bases). Germline lookup yields CDR1 KGHSH and CDR2 LQKENI. V was trimmed by 6 bases and J by 4 bases, leaving 14 bases between them. This CDR3 comprises 14 residues. The CDR3 reads CASSHTGSADTQYF. CDR3 sequence (DNA): TGTGCCAGCTCTCACACTGGGAGCGCAGATACGCAGTATTTT.

The chain uses TRBV10-2 and TRBJ2-2, with a possible D match to TRBD2 (5 bases). CDR3 length equals 16 residues. CDR1 and CDR2 from the germline V gene are WSHSY and SAAADI. V lost 2 bases to trimming and J lost 2 bases, with 12 bases between them. As DNA, the CDR3 is TGCGCCAGCAGTGAGCGGACTTTCCAAAACACCGGGGAGCTGTTTTTT. This sequence encodes CASSERTFQNTGELFF.

The chain uses TRBV18 and TRBJ2-7; D gene unclear. The ends were cut back, 1 base at V and 2 bases at J, with 9 bases in the middle. The CDR3 length is 14 residues. In germline, CDR1 is KGHSH, CDR2 LQKENI. This CDR3 reads CASSPRQATYEQYF. The CDR3 region has the DNA TGTGCCAGCTCACCACGGCAGGCGACCTACGAGCAGTACTTC.

V gene TRBV19 combines with J gene TRBJ2-6, with D uncertain. Germline CDR1 is LNHDA and CDR2 is SQIVND (reference sequence). V lost 5 bases, J lost 0 bases, and 8 bases lay in between. The CDR3 sequence is 15 residues long. The CDR3, as DNA: TGTGCCAGTAGTGCACAGCACTCTGGGGCCAACGTCCTGACTTTC. Protein: CASSAQHSGANVLTF.

This sequence joins TRBV9 and TRBJ2-3; D may be TRBD2 (7 bases). Germline assignment: CDR1 SGDLS and CDR2 YYNGEE. The CDR3 extends over 16 amino acids. Trimming pared 4 bases from V and 4 bases from J, leaving 19 bases between. The CDR3 sequence: CASSPRGGGMADTQYF. CDR3 coding DNA: TGTGCCAGCAGCCCGAGGGGAGGGGGAATGGCAGATACGCAGTATTTT.

The chain employs TRBV9 and TRBJ2-5; 12 positions agree with TRBD2. CDR3 size: 17 residues. Germline CDR1 reads SGDLS; CDR2 reads YYNGEE. The J segment lost 5 bases and the V segment lost 3 bases, leaving 11 bases of the junction unmatched. The CDR3 here is CASSASGGAFIGETQYF. The CDR3 DNA sequence: TGTGCCAGCAGCGCTAGCGGGGGGGCCTTTATAGGGGAGACCCAGTACTTC.

V and J are TRBV3-1 (or the pseudogene TRBV3-2) and TRBJ1-1; D is possibly TRBD1 (6 bases). Germline loops: CDR1 LGHDT, CDR2 YNNKEL (reference sequence). This CDR3 has 14 amino acids. Trimming removed 6 bases from V and 5 bases from J, with 16 bases in between. CDR3 DNA sequence: TGTGCCAGCAGGGAACAGGGTTTTAGGACTGAAGCTTTCTTT. It is translated as CASREQGFRTEAFF.

The chain is built from TRBV7-8 and TRBJ2-1, with D perhaps matching TRBD1 (6 bases). V dropped 5 bases and J dropped 1 base, with 6 bases sitting between them. This CDR3 region has 13 residues. Germline assignment: CDR1 SGHVS and CDR2 FQNEAQ. The CDR3 nucleotides are TGTGCCAGCAGCGGACAGTCCTACAATGAGCAGTTCTTC. Encoded protein: CASSGQSYNEQFF.

V gene TRBV11-3 combines with J gene TRBJ2-7; the match to TRBD2 covers 9 bases. Unmatched junction bases numbered 8, after V lost 5 bases and J lost 0 bases. The CDR3 extends over 16 amino acids. Germline loops: CDR1 SGHNT, CDR2 YENEEA. This CDR3 reads CASSPSAGGGSYEQYF. The CDR3 coding sequence is TGTGCCAGCAGCCCCTCCGCGGGGGGGGGCTCCTACGAGCAGTACTTC.

The rearrangement joins TRBV19 to TRBJ2-4, with D maybe TRBD1 (5 bases). Per germline, CDR1 LNHDA and CDR2 SQIVND (reference sequence). The CDR3 totals 16 residues. V was cut by 0 bases and J by 0 bases, with 9 bases left in between. The CDR3 sequence: CASSIDRALAKNIQYF. In DNA form, the CDR3 reads TGTGCCAGTAGTATAGACAGGGCTCTAGCCAAAAACATTCAGTACTTC.

The chain recombines TRBV4-3 with TRBJ2-5; D might be TRBD2 (6 bases). There are 16 residues in the CDR3. Germline CDR1 and CDR2: LGHNA and YSLEER. V lost 0 bases and J lost 5, with 16 bases in between. The CDR3 bases are TGCGCCAGCAGCCAAGATCTGGGCAGGGAGGAGGAGACCCAGTACTTC. Protein sequence: CASSQDLGREEETQYF.

This chain uses TRBV7-9 with TRBJ2-1, with D tentatively TRBD1 (6 bases). CDR1 and CDR2 from the germline V gene are SEHNR and FQNEAQ (reference sequence). V lost 3 bases and J 1 base, leaving 16 bases between the germline ends. This CDR3 is built from 17 residues. The CDR3: CASSFSLTGSSYNEQFF. For the CDR3, the DNA is TGTGCCAGCAGCTTTTCCCTCACAGGGTCATCCTACAATGAGCAGTTCTTC.

The DNA of the CDR3 is TGCGCCAGCAGCAATCAAGGGCAGGGGAGTAATGAAAAACTGTTTTTT. It specifies CASSNQGQGSNEKLFF. The V gene is TRBV5-1, the J gene TRBJ1-4; the D gene is possibly TRBD1 (6 bases). V was cut by 4 bases and J by 4 bases, with 17 bases left in between. Germline values: CDR1 SGHRS, CDR2 YFSETQ. CDR3 size: 16 residues.

V and J are TRBV25-1 and TRBJ1-6, with 10 bases lining up with TRBD1. This CDR3 spans 14 amino acids. J lost 7 bases, V lost 3 bases, and 0 bases had no gene match. Per germline, CDR1 MGHDK and CDR2 SYGVNS. CDR3 in DNA: TGTGCCAGCAGTGAGGACAGGGGGAATTCACCCCTCCACTTT. Translation gives CASSEDRGNSPLHF.

This clone was counted a single time. The rearrangement joins TRBV7-3 to TRBJ2-1; TRBD2 aligns across 7 bases. The CDR3 totals 17 residues. The V segment lost 3 bases and the J segment 1 base; nucleotides outside the gene matches: 9. Germline-derived CDR1 and CDR2 are SGHTA and FQGTGA. CDR3 DNA: TGTGCCAGCAGCTTTTCTCTCACGGGGGGTTCCTACAATGAGCAGTTCTTC. As protein: CASSFSLTGGSYNEQFF.

The chain links TRBV7-2 to TRBJ2-4, with TRBD2 as a possible D gene (6 bases). The germline CDR1 and CDR2 sequences are SGHTA and FQGNSA. The length of the CDR3 is 15 residues. V dropped 6 bases and J dropped 4 bases, with 16 bases sitting between them. This chain's CDR3 is CASRPPGEAKNIQYF. CDR3 DNA: TGTGCCAGCAGACCCCCGGGGGAAGCTAAAAACATTCAGTACTTC.

The chain couples TRBV27 to TRBJ2-7; weak D call: TRBD1 (6 bases). The V end was cut by 3 bases, the J end by 1 base, with 7 bases between. Germline-derived CDR1 and CDR2 are MNHEY and SMNVEV (reference sequence). The CDR3 loop spans 13 amino acids. CDR3 loop: CASSLTGSYEQYF. The CDR3 bases are TGTGCCAGCAGTTTGACAGGTTCCTACGAGCAGTACTTC.

Comments on this clone: One junction end does not reproduce the germline sequence, and a read error may be involved. V usage is TRBV3-1 (or the pseudogene TRBV3-2) and J usage is TRBJ1-2; no reliable D call. This CDR3 comprises 11 residues. Germline values: CDR1 LGHDT, CDR2 YNNKEL (reference sequence). The CDR3 spells CVSSREGGYTF. DNA of the CDR3: TGTGTCAGCAGCCGGGAGGGTGGCTACACCTTC.

This rearrangement joins TRBV6-1 to TRBJ2-1, with D tentatively TRBD1 (6 bases). Germline V lookup: CDR1 MNHNS, CDR2 SASEGT. The CDR3 runs to 14 residues. V gave up 1 base and J gave up 6 bases, with 10 bases separating them. The chain's CDR3 is CASSEGTDSNEQFF. CDR3 coding DNA: TGTGCCAGCAGTGAAGGGACAGATAGCAATGAGCAGTTCTTC.

V gene TRBV2 combines with J gene TRBJ2-3; 9 bases map to TRBD2. There are 14 residues in the CDR3. CDR1 SNHLY and CDR2 FYNNEI come from the germline V gene. The trim removed 7 bases at V and 6 bases at J, leaving 8 bases unmatched. For the CDR3, the DNA is TGTGCCAGCAAGAAGCGGGGGGTTGATGATACGCAGTATTTT. It encodes CASKKRGVDDTQYF.

J is TRBJ2-4 and V is TRBV14, with 8 positions matching TRBD2. The length of the CDR3 is 16 residues. J was trimmed by 1 base and V by 3 bases; bases with no gene match: 5. Germline CDR1 is SGHDN and CDR2 is FVKESK. The CDR3, as DNA: TGTGCCAGCAGCCACGCCCCGGGGGGGGCCAAAAACATTCAGTACTTC. This gives the protein CASSHAPGGAKNIQYF.